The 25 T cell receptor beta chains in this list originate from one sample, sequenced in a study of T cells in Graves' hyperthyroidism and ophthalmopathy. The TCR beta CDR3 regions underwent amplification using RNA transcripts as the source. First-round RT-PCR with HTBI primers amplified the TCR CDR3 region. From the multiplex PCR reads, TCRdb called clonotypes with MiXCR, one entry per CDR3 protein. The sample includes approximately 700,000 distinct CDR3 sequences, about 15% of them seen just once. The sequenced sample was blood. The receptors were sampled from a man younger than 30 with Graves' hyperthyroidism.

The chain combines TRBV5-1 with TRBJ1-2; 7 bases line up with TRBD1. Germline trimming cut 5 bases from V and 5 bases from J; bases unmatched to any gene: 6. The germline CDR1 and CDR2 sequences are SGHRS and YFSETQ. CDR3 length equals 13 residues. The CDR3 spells CASRRPGQYGYTF. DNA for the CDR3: TGCGCCAGCAGGCGACCGGGACAGTATGGCTACACCTTC.

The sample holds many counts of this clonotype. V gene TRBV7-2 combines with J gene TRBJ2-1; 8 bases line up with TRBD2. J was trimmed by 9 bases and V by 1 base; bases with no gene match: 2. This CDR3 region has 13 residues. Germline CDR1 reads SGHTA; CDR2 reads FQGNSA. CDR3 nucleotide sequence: TGTGCCAGCAGCTTAGATCTAGCGGGTGAGCAGTTCTTC. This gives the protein CASSLDLAGEQFF.

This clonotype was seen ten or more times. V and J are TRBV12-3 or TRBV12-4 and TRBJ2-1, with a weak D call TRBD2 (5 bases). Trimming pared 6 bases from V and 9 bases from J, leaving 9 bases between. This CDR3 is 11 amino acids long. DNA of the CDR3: TGTGCCAGCAGGATACTAGTTGAGCAGTTCTTC. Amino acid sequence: CASRILVEQFF.

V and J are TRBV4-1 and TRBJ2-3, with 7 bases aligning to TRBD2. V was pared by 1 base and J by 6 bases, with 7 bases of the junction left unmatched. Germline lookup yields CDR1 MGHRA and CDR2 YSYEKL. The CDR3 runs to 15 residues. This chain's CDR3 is CASSQAGGPGDTQYF. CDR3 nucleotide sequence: TGCGCCAGCAGCCAAGCGGGAGGCCCCGGGGATACGCAGTATTTT.

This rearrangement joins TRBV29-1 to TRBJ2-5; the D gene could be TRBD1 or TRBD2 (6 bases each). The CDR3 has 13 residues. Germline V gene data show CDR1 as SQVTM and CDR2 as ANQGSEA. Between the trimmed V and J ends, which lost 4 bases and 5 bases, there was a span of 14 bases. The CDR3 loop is CSVVYGGAETQYF. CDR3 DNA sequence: TGCAGCGTTGTATACGGGGGCGCCGAGACCCAGTACTTC. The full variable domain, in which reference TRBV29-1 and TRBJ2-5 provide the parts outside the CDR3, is SAVISQKPSRDICQRGTSLTIQCQVDSQVTMMFWYRQQPGQSLTLIATANQGSEATYESGFVIDKFPISRPNLTFSTLTVSNMSPEDSSIYLCSVVYGGAETQYFGPGTRLLVL.

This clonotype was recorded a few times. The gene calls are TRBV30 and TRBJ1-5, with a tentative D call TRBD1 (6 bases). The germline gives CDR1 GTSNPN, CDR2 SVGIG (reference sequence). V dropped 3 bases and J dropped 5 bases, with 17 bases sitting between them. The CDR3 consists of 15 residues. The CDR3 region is CAWSRRGVGYQPQHF. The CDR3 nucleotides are TGTGCCTGGAGCAGAAGGGGGGTAGGGTATCAGCCCCAGCATTTT.

CDR3 DNA: TGTGCCAGCAGTAAGGCCGACAGAATTAACACTGAAGCTTTCTTT. This translates into CASSKADRINTEAFF. V and J are TRBV12-3 or TRBV12-4 and TRBJ1-1; D is perhaps TRBD1 (5 bases). CDR3 length: 15 residues. V was shortened by 5 bases and J by 2 bases, with 15 bases between the two germline ends.

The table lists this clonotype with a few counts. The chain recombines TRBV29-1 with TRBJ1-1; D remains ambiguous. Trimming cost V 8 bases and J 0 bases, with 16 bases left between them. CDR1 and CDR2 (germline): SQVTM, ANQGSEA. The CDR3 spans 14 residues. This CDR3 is CSLMGSELNTEAFF. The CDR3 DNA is TGCAGCCTAATGGGGAGCGAATTGAACACTGAAGCTTTCTTT.

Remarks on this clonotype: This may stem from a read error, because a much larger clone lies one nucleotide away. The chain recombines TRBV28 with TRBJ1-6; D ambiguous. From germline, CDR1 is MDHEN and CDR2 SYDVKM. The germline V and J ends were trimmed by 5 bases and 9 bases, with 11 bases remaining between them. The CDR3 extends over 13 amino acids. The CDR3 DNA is TGTGCCAGCAGTATCGGACTTAGTTCACCCCTCCACTTT. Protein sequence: CASSIGLSSPLHF.

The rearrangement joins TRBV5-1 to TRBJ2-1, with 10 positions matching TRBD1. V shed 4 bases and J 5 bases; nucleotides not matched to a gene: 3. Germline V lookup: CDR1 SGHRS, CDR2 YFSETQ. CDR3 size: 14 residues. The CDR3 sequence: CASSATGGNNEQFF. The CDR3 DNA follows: TGCGCCAGCAGCGCGACAGGGGGCAACAATGAGCAGTTCTTC.

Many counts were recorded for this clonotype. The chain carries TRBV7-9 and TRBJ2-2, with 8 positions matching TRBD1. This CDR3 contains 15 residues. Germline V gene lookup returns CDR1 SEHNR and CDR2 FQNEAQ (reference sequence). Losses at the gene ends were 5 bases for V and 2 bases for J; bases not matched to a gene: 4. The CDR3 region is CASSTDRGNTGELFF. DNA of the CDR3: TGTGCCAGCAGCACCGACAGGGGAAACACCGGGGAGCTGTTTTTT.

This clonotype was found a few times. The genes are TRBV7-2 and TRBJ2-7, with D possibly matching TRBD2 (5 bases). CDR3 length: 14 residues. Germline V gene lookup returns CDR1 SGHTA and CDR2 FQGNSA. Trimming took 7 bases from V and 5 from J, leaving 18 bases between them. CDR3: CASTPDLSEDEQYF. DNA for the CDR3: TGTGCCAGCACCCCCGACCTCTCGGAGGACGAGCAGTACTTC.

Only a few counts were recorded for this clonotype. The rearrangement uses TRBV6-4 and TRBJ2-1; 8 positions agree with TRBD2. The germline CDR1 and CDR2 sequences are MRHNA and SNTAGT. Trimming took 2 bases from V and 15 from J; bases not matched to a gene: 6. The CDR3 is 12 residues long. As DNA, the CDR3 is TGTGCCAGCAGTGACACGGGACTAGGCCTGTTCTTC. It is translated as CASSDTGLGLFF.

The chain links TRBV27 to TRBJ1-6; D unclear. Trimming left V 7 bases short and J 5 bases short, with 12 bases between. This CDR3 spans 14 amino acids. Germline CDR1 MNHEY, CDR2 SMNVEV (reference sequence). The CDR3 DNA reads TGTGCCAGCAAGGGTTTAATGAATAATTCACCCCTCCACTTT. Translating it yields CASKGLMNNSPLHF.

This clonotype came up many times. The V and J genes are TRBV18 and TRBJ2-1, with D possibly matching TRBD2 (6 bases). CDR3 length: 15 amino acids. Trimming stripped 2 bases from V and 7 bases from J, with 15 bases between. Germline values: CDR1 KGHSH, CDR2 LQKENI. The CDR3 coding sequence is TGTGCCAGCTCACCAGTGACTAGGAAAGTAAATGAGCAGTTCTTC. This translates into CASSPVTRKVNEQFF.

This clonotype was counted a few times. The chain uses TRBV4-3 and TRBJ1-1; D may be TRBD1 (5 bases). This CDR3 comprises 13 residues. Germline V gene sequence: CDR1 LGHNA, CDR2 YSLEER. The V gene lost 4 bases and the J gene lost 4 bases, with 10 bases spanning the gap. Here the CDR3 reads CASSLIGATEAFF. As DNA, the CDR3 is TGCGCCAGCAGCCTGATTGGGGCCACTGAAGCTTTCTTT.

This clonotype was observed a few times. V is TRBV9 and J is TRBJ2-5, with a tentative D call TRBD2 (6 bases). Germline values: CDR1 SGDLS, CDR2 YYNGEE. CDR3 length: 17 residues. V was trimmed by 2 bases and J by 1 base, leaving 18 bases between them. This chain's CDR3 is CASSVGDGGPRQETQYF. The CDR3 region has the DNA TGTGCCAGCAGCGTGGGTGATGGAGGGCCCCGCCAAGAGACCCAGTACTTC. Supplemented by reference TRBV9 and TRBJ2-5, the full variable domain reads DSGVTQTPKHLITATGQRVTLRCSPRSGDLSVYWYQQSLDQGLQFLIQYYNGEERAKGNILERFSAQQFPDLHSELNLSSLELGDSALYFCASSVGDGGPRQETQYFGPGTRLLVL.

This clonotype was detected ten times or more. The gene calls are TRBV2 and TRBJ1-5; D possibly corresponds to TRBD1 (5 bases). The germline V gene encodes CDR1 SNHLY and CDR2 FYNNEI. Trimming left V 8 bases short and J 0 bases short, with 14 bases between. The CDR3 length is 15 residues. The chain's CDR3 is CASGPDNRSNQPQHF. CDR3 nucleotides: TGTGCCAGCGGACCGGACAATCGTAGCAATCAGCCCCAGCATTTT.

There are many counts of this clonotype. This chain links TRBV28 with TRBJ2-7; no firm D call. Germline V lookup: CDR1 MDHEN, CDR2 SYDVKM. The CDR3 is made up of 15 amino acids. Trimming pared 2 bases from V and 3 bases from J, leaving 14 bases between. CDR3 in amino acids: CASSLRDAPHYEQYF. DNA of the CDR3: TGTGCCAGCAGTTTACGTGACGCCCCTCACTACGAGCAGTACTTC.

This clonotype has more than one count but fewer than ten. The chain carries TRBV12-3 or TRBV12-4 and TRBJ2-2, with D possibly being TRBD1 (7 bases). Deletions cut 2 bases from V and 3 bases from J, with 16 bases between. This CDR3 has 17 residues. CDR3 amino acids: CASSLIFGGGYTGELFF. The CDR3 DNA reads TGTGCCAGCAGTTTAATTTTCGGAGGGGGCTACACCGGGGAGCTGTTTTTT.

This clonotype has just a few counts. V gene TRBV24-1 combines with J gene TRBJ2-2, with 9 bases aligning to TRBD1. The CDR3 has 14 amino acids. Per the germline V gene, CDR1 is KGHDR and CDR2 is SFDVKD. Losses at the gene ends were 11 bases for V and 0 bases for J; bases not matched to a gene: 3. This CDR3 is CAIGDRANTGELFF. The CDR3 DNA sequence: TGTGCCATTGGGGACAGGGCGAACACCGGGGAGCTGTTTTTT.

CDR3 loop: CATSDTRDSYNEQFF. CDR3 DNA sequence: TGTGCCACCAGTGATACTAGAGACTCCTACAATGAGCAGTTCTTC. The chain carries TRBV24-1 and TRBJ2-1; weak D call: TRBD2 (5 bases). V shed 3 bases and J shed 0 bases, with 8 bases lying between them. The CDR3 consists of 15 residues. Per the germline V gene, CDR1 is KGHDR and CDR2 is SFDVKD.

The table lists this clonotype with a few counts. In nucleotides, the CDR3 is TGCGCCAGCAGCCAATCCAGGAATCAGCCCCAGCATTTT. This encodes CASSQSRNQPQHF. The chain is built from TRBV4-1 and TRBJ1-5, with D hard to call. Germline CDR1 MGHRA, CDR2 YSYEKL. Trimming took 2 bases from V and 4 from J, leaving 6 bases between them. The CDR3 sequence is 13 residues long.

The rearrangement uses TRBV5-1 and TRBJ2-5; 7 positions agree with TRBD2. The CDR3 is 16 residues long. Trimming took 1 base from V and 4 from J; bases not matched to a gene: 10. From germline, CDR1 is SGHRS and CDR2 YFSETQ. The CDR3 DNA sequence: TGCGCCAGCAGCTTGTTTCTATCCGGCGGGGGAGAGACCCAGTACTTC. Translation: CASSLFLSGGGETQYF. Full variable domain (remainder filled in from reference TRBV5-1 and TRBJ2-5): KAGVTQTPRYLIKTRGQQVTLSCSPISGHRSVSWYQQTPGQGLQFLFEYFSETQRNKGNFPGRFSGRQFSNSRSEMNVSTLELGDSALYLCASSLFLSGGGETQYFGPGTRLLVL.

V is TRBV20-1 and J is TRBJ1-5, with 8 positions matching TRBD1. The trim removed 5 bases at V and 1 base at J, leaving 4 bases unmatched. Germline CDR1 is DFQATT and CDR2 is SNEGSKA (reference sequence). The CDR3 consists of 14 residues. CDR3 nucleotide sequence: TGCAGTGCTTCCAGGGGGCTGAGCAATCAGCCCCAGCATTTT. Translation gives CSASRGLSNQPQHF.